This entry lists 30 T cell receptor beta chains sequenced from one sample in a study of blood T cell repertoires in COVID-19. Libraries were prepared by immunoSEQ multiplex PCR; TCRdb keeps only in-frame clonotypes and omits some of them. The sample holds roughly 160,000 clones; more than 70% are singletons and the top ten take 10%. Specimen: peripheral blood. Receptors were obtained from an elderly woman with active or convalescent COVID-19.

This chain links TRBV9 with TRBJ2-5; TRBD1 matches at 7 bases. V trimming: 1 base; J trimming: 5 bases; junction bases outside the gene matches: 8. This CDR3 comprises 15 residues. Germline CDR1 is SGDLS and CDR2 is YYNGEE. The CDR3 protein is CASSVPQSGGETQYF. The CDR3 coding sequence is TGTGCCAGCAGCGTACCCCAATCAGGGGGTGAGACCCAGTACTTC.

The chain recombines TRBV11-1 with TRBJ2-3; 7 bases are a match to TRBD1. Germline V gene sequence: CDR1 SGHAT, CDR2 FQDESV (reference sequence). This CDR3 has 15 residues. V shed 1 base and J 1 base; nucleotides not matched to a gene: 2. CDR3 in DNA: TGTGCCAGCAGCTTAGAGGGACAGCGCACAGATACGCAGTATTTT. Its translation is CASSLEGQRTDTQYF.

The V and J genes are TRBV10-2 and TRBJ2-4, with a tentative D call TRBD1 (6 bases). Germline CDR1 WSHSY, CDR2 SAAADI. CDR3 size: 15 residues. V was pared by 8 bases and J by 3 bases, with 17 bases between. In DNA form, the CDR3 reads TGCGCCAGCCGTACGACAGGTGGGGACAAAAACATTCAGTACTTC. It encodes CASRTTGGDKNIQYF.

This rearrangement joins TRBV2 to TRBJ2-1; TRBD2 aligns across 11 bases. CDR1 and CDR2 from the germline V gene are SNHLY and FYNNEI. This CDR3 contains 14 residues. V shed 7 bases, J shed 4 bases, and the junction held 3 bases outside the gene matches. The CDR3 reads CASKRTSGYNEQFF. In nucleotides, the CDR3 is TGTGCCAGCAAACGGACTAGCGGGTACAATGAGCAGTTCTTC.

V usage is TRBV5-1 and J usage is TRBJ2-7, with D perhaps matching TRBD2 (6 bases). Germline assignment: CDR1 SGHRS and CDR2 YFSETQ. There are 15 residues in the CDR3. V was cut by 4 bases and J by 1 base, with 15 bases left in between. Here the CDR3 reads CASSEAGTLSYEQYF. The CDR3, as DNA: TGCGCCAGCAGCGAGGCCGGGACTCTATCCTACGAGCAGTACTTC.

CDR3 nucleotide sequence: TGTGCCAGCTCGCCCTCGCGAGGAGAGAACACTGAAGCTTTCTTT. Translation gives CASSPSRGENTEAFF. This sequence joins TRBV18 and TRBJ1-1; no definite D call. The V gene lost 6 bases and the J gene lost 1 base, with 15 bases spanning the gap. This CDR3 comprises 15 residues. Per the germline V gene, CDR1 is KGHSH and CDR2 is LQKENI.

This chain joins TRBV9 and TRBJ2-7, with TRBD2 matching over 9 bases. Looked up from germline, CDR1 is SGDLS and CDR2 is YYNGEE. The CDR3 consists of 17 residues. After removal of 2 bases from V and 5 bases from J, the junction contained 14 bases not matched to a gene. CDR3 in amino acids: CASSVSSAGTSTHEQYF. In DNA form, the CDR3 reads TGTGCCAGCAGCGTGTCTTCGGCCGGGACTAGCACCCACGAGCAGTACTTC.

This clone came up once. In the same sample, other DNA sequences code for this CDR3. This chain connects TRBV5-1 to TRBJ1-5; D ambiguous. The CDR3 runs 14 residues. V shed 0 bases and J shed 2 bases, with 6 bases lying between them. Per the germline V gene, CDR1 is SGHRS and CDR2 is YFSETQ. In DNA, the CDR3 is TGCGCCAGCAGCTTGGGTACGGGCAATCAGCCCCAGCATTTT. This gives the protein CASSLGTGNQPQHF. Complete variable domain (other parts from reference TRBV5-1 and TRBJ1-5): KAGVTQTPRYLIKTRGQQVTLSCSPISGHRSVSWYQQTPGQGLQFLFEYFSETQRNKGNFPGRFSGRQFSNSRSEMNVSTLELGDSALYLCASSLGTGNQPQHFGDGTRLSIL.

This chain joins TRBV18 and TRBJ1-1, with D possibly matching TRBD1 (6 bases). The CDR3 is made up of 14 amino acids. The germline V gene has CDR1 KGHSH and CDR2 LQKENI. Trimming took 4 bases from V and 1 from J, leaving 10 bases between them. The CDR3 sequence is CASSRTETNTEAFF. CDR3 sequence (DNA): TGTGCCAGCTCACGGACAGAGACGAACACTGAAGCTTTCTTT.

The V call is TRBV30, the J call TRBJ2-3; TRBD2 might be the D (6 bases). The length of the CDR3 is 13 residues. V was shortened by 4 bases and J by 1 base, with 9 bases between the two germline ends. The germline CDR1 and CDR2 sequences are GTSNPN and SVGIG (reference sequence). Here the CDR3 reads CAWTPGGTDTQYF. CDR3 in DNA: TGTGCCTGGACTCCGGGGGGCACAGATACGCAGTATTTT.

The J gene is TRBJ2-7, the V gene TRBV5-1; no definite D call. CDR1 is SGHRS and CDR2 is YFSETQ in the germline V gene. Trimming pared 0 bases from V and 3 bases from J, leaving 13 bases between. This CDR3 is 15 amino acids long. CDR3 sequence reads: CASSLGNRNYYEQYF. Here the CDR3 DNA reads TGCGCCAGCAGCTTGGGGAATCGGAACTACTACGAGCAGTACTTC.

V and J are TRBV6-5 and TRBJ1-1; no clear D. The V end was cut by 6 bases, the J end by 4 bases, with 12 bases between. CDR1 and CDR2 from the germline V gene are MNHEY and SVGAGI. The CDR3 sequence is 13 residues long. The CDR3 sequence: CASRADPGTEAFF. The DNA of the CDR3 is TGTGCCAGCAGAGCCGACCCGGGCACTGAAGCTTTCTTT.

The table lists this clone with a count of one. This chain links TRBV11-2 with TRBJ2-1, with TRBD2 identical over 12 bases. V lost 6 bases to trimming and J lost 4 bases; unmatched junction nucleotides: 7. CDR1 is SGHAT, CDR2 FQNNGV, per germline. The CDR3 runs 16 residues. The CDR3 sequence is CASRRLAGVGYNEQFF. The CDR3 DNA reads as TGTGCCAGCAGAAGACTAGCGGGAGTGGGGTACAATGAGCAGTTCTTC.

The V gene is TRBV21-1, the J gene TRBJ2-7; no check of the table's D call, TRBD2, against the DNA was made. TRBV21-1 is recorded as a pseudogene. The CDR3 is made up of 16 amino acids. The CDR3 nucleotides read TGTGCCAGCAGCAAAGCCCCTAGCGGGACTTTCTACGAGCAGTACTTC. Translated: CASSKAPSGTFYEQYF.

V is TRBV7-9 and J is TRBJ1-4, with D possibly being TRBD1 (6 bases). The length of the CDR3 is 17 residues. V was cut by 5 bases and J by 0 bases, with 16 bases left in between. The V gene's germline CDR1 is SEHNR and CDR2 FQNEAQ (reference sequence). The CDR3 region is CASSDTGWGATNEKLFF. The CDR3 DNA reads as TGTGCCAGCAGCGACACAGGGTGGGGAGCAACTAATGAAAAACTGTTTTTT.

This clone occurred a few times. The chain employs TRBV6-5 and TRBJ2-1; a weak D match, TRBD2 (5 bases). CDR1 is MNHEY, CDR2 SVGAGI, per germline. Trimming stripped 0 bases from V and 8 bases from J, with 11 bases between. The length of the CDR3 is 14 residues. The CDR3 DNA is TGTGCCAGCAGTTACTCGCTAGCCCAATATGAGCAGTTCTTC. Protein product: CASSYSLAQYEQFF.

The chain recombines TRBV19 with TRBJ1-3, with TRBD1 identical over 9 bases. Germline V gene lookup returns CDR1 LNHDA and CDR2 SQIVND (reference sequence). The V gene end was trimmed by 7 bases and the J gene end by 4 bases; junction bases not matched to a gene: 8. This CDR3 is built from 15 residues. CDR3 region: CASTPGQGGGNTIYF. The CDR3 bases are TGTGCCAGTACGCCGGGACAGGGTGGCGGAAACACCATATATTTT. The full variable domain, completed using reference TRBV19 and TRBJ1-3, is DGGITQSPKYLFRKEGQNVTLSCEQNLNHDAMYWYRQDPGQGLRLIYYSQIVNDFQKGDIAEGYSVSREKKESFPLTVTSAQKNPTAFYLCASTPGQGGGNTIYFGEGSWLTVV.

This sequence joins TRBV12-5 and TRBJ1-3, with 7 bases identical to TRBD1. The CDR3 runs 15 residues. V dropped 1 base and J dropped 0; count of bases not matched to a gene: 0. CDR1 is LGHNT, CDR2 FRNRAP, per germline. This CDR3 reads CASGLGQGSGNTIYF. As DNA, the CDR3 is TGTGCTAGTGGTTTGGGACAGGGCTCTGGAAACACCATATATTTT.

The chain couples TRBV7-6 to TRBJ2-7; the match to TRBD1 covers 9 bases. V gave up 5 bases and J gave up 3 bases; unmatched junction bases: 14. The CDR3 contains 17 residues. Germline lookup yields CDR1 SGHVS and CDR2 FNYEAQ. CDR3 nucleotide sequence: TGTGCCAGCAGCCTGGACGCCGGGACAGGGACTCTCTACGAGCAGTACTTC. It yields the protein CASSLDAGTGTLYEQYF.

The CDR3 sequence is CALASGGSSYNEQFF. Written as DNA, the CDR3 is TGTGCCCTGGCTAGCGGGGGAAGCTCCTACAATGAGCAGTTCTTC. The rearrangement uses TRBV7-8 and TRBJ2-1; 10 bases align to TRBD2. J gave up 0 bases and V 11 bases, and 7 bases lay outside the gene matches. Germline loops: CDR1 SGHVS, CDR2 FQNEAQ. The CDR3 loop spans 15 amino acids.

The chain joins TRBV5-4 to TRBJ2-3; 8 bases fit TRBD1. Germline CDR1 is SGHNT and CDR2 is YYREEE (reference sequence). Unmatched junction bases numbered 4, after V lost 4 bases and J lost 0 bases. The CDR3 length is 15 residues. The DNA for the CDR3 is TGTGCCAGCAGCCGACAGGGGCCTAGCACAGATACGCAGTATTTT. Its protein is CASSRQGPSTDTQYF.

V gene TRBV5-1 combines with J gene TRBJ2-1; D call uncertain. There are 16 residues in the CDR3. From germline, CDR1 is SGHRS and CDR2 YFSETQ. V was shortened by 3 bases and J by 0 bases, with 13 bases between the two germline ends. The CDR3 reads CASSYSLTSSYNEQFF. The CDR3 nucleotides are TGCGCCAGCAGCTACAGTCTTACGAGCTCCTACAATGAGCAGTTCTTC.

The V gene is TRBV19, the J gene TRBJ2-1; D gene ambiguous. Germline V CDR1 and CDR2: LNHDA, SQIVND (reference sequence). This CDR3 contains 16 residues. V lost 7 bases and J lost 0, with 16 bases in between. The CDR3 bases are TGTGCCAGTACCCTAGGAGCCCCTAGCTCCTACAATGAGCAGTTCTTC. This gives the protein CASTLGAPSSYNEQFF. Filled out from reference TRBV19 and TRBJ2-1, the complete variable domain reads DGGITQSPKYLFRKEGQNVTLSCEQNLNHDAMYWYRQDPGQGLRLIYYSQIVNDFQKGDIAEGYSVSREKKESFPLTVTSAQKNPTAFYLCASTLGAPSSYNEQFFGPGTRLTVL.

Only one count was recorded for this clone. This chain joins TRBV5-6 and TRBJ2-5; D gene ambiguous. The germline gives CDR1 SGHDT, CDR2 YYEEEE. Trimming removed 5 bases from V and 2 bases from J, with 10 bases in between. This CDR3 has 13 residues. The CDR3 nucleotides read TGTGCCAGCAGTAGTTGGTTGCAAGAGACCCAGTACTTC. Amino acid sequence: CASSSWLQETQYF.

The rearrangement links TRBV4-2 to TRBJ2-7; TRBD2 matches 8 bases. Germline-derived CDR1 and CDR2 are LGHNA and YNFKEQ. V trimming: 4 bases; J trimming: 4 bases; junction bases outside the gene matches: 9. The CDR3 has 15 residues. CDR3 region: CASSPGASGQYEQYF. In DNA form, the CDR3 reads TGTGCCAGCAGCCCAGGCGCTAGCGGGCAATACGAGCAGTACTTC.

The chain uses TRBV19 and TRBJ2-1; TRBD1 matches 9 bases. CDR1 and CDR2 from the germline V gene are LNHDA and SQIVND (reference sequence). V shed 10 bases, J shed 3 bases, and the junction held 10 bases outside the gene matches. There are 15 residues in the CDR3. CDR3 region: CATSTGTGFYNEQFF. In DNA form, the CDR3 reads TGTGCCACCTCTACCGGGACAGGGTTCTACAATGAGCAGTTCTTC. Looking up the rest from reference TRBV19 and TRBJ2-1 gives the full variable domain: DGGITQSPKYLFRKEGQNVTLSCEQNLNHDAMYWYRQDPGQGLRLIYYSQIVNDFQKGDIAEGYSVSREKKESFPLTVTSAQKNPTAFYLCATSTGTGFYNEQFFGPGTRLTVL.

The V and J genes are TRBV7-9 and TRBJ1-1, with TRBD1 as a possible D gene (6 bases). Germline loops: CDR1 SEHNR, CDR2 FQNEAQ (reference sequence). Between the trimmed V and J ends, which lost 5 bases and 1 base, there was a span of 14 bases. The CDR3 consists of 15 residues. CDR3 DNA sequence: TGTGCCAGCAGCGCCCAGGGGATGGCGAACACTGAAGCTTTCTTT. Translated, it gives CASSAQGMANTEAFF.

V and J are TRBV7-8 and TRBJ1-1; tentatively, D is TRBD1 (5 bases). CDR3 size: 15 residues. V lost 5 bases, J lost 5 bases, and 18 bases lay in between. Germline V CDR1 and CDR2: SGHVS, FQNEAQ. The CDR3 sequence: CASSPRGWLQTEAFF. In DNA, the CDR3 is TGTGCCAGCAGCCCCCGGGGGTGGCTACAGACTGAAGCTTTCTTT. Complete variable domain (other parts from reference TRBV7-8 and TRBJ1-1): GAGVSQSPRYKVAKRGQDVALRCDPISGHVSLFWYQQALGQGPEFLTYFQNEAQLDKSGLPSDRFFAERPEGSVSTLKIQRTQQEDSAVYLCASSPRGWLQTEAFFGQGTRLTVV.

This clone turned up a few times. V and J are TRBV27 and TRBJ2-1, with 7 bases lining up with TRBD2. CDR1 and CDR2 from the germline V gene are MNHEY and SMNVEV (reference sequence). The CDR3 totals 14 residues. V lost 3 bases and J lost 8; bases outside the gene matches: 7. The CDR3: CASSFQRGGYEQFF. In nucleotides, the CDR3 is TGTGCCAGCAGTTTCCAGCGGGGCGGCTATGAGCAGTTCTTC.

The chain carries TRBV18 and TRBJ1-3, with 9 bases identical to TRBD1. Germline values: CDR1 KGHSH, CDR2 LQKENI. Germline trimming cut 4 bases from V and 0 bases from J; bases unmatched to any gene: 7. The CDR3 consists of 17 residues. The CDR3 bases are TGTGCCAGCTCACGGAGCCCGGACAGGGGCTCTGGAAACACCATATATTTT. Its translation: CASSRSPDRGSGNTIYF.